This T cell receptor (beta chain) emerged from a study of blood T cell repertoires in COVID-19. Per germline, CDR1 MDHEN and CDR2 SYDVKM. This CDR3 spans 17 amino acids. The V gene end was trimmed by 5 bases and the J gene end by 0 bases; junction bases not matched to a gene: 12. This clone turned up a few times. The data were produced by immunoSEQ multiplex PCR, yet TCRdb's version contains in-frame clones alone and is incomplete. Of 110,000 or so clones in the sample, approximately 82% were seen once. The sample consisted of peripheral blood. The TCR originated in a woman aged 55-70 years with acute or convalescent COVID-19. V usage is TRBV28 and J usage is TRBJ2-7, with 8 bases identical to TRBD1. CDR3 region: CASSPRATGAGSYEQYF. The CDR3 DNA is TGTGCCAGCAGTCCCCGCGCGACAGGGGCGGGCTCCTACGAGCAGTACTTC.